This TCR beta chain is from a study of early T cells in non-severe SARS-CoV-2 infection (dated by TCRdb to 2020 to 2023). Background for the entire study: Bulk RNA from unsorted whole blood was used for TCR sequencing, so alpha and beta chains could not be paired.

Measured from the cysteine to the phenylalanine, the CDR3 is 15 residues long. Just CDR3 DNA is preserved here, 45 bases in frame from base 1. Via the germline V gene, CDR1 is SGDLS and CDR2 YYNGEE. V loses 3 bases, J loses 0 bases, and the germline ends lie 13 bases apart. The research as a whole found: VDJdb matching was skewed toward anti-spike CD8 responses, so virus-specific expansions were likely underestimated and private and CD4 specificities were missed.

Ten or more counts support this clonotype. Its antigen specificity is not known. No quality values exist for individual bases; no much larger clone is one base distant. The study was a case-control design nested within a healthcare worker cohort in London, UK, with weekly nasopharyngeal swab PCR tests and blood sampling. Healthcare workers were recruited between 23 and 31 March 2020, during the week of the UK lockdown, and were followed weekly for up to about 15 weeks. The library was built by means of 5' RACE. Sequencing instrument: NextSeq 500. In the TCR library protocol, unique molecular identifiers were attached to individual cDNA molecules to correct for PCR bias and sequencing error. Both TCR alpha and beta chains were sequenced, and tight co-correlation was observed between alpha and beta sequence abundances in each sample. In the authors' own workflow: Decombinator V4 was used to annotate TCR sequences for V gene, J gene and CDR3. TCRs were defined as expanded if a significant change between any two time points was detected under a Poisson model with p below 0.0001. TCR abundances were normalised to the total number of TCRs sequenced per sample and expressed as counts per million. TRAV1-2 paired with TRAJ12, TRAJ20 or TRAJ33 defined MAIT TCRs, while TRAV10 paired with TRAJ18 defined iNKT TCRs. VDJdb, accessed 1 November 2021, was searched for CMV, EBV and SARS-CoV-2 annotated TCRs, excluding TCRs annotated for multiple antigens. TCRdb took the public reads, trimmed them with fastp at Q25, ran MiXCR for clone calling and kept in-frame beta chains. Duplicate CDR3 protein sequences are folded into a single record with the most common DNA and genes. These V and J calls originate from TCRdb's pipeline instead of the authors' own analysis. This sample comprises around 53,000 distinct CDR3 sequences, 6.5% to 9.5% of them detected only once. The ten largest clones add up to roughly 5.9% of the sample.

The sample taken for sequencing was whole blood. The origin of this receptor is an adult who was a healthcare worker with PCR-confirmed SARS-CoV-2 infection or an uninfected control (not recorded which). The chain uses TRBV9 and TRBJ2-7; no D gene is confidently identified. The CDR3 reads CASSALDQSSYEQYF. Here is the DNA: TGTGCCAGCAGCGCCCTAGACCAGAGCTCCTACGAGCAGTACTTC.